The TCR beta chain described here comes from a study of cytomegalovirus exposure and HLA in healthy donors. Turning to the study itself: In terms of ancestry, the Caucasian-associated cluster contained 80% to 90% of the roughly 360 genotyped donors.

CDR1 and CDR2 (germline): MNHNY, SVGAGI (reference sequence). Trimming took off 2 bases at V and 1 base at J, with 5 bases between the two ends. The CDR3 spans 13 residues. The PCR used 60 Vbeta and 13 Jbeta primers. Generated by immunoSEQ multiplex PCR, the TCRdb table keeps only in-frame clones and is missing some. The sample holds some 170,000 clones, roughly 70% seen once. This chain links TRBV6-6 with TRBJ1-2, with D unresolved. This receptor was obtained from a woman aged 50 to 60 in good health and CMV-seropositive. The sequencing sample was made of PBMCs. CDR3 sequence: CASSYGGNYGYTF. The CDR3 DNA follows: TGTGCCAGCAGTTACGGCGGTAACTATGGCTACACCTTC.